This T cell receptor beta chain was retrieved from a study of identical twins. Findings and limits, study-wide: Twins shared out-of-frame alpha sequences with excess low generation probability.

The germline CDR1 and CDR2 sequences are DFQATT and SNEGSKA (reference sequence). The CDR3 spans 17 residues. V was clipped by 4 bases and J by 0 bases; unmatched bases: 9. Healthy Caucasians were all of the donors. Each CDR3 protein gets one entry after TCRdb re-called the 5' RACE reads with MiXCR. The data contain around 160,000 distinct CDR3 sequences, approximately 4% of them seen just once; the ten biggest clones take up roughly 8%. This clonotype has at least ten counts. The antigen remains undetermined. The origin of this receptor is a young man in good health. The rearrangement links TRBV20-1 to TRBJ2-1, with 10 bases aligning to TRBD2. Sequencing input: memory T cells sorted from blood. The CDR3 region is CSATKASGSRSYNEQFF. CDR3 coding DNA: TGCAGTGCTACAAAAGCTAGCGGGAGTCGCTCCTACAATGAGCAGTTCTTC.